Listed below are T cell receptor beta chains from one sample, sequenced in a study of blood T cell repertoires in COVID-19. Profiled with immunoSEQ multiplex PCR; TCRdb holds only in-frame clones, not every one. This sample has under 250,000 clones; almost 85% occur once, and the top ten carry approximately 9%. Sequencing was carried out using PBMCs or T cells enriched from blood (not recorded which). The receptors stem from a woman between 45 and 60 years old with acute COVID-19. Each CDR3 is given with its conserved first and last residue. The D gene is left open where the match is weak. Clone size is not always given. Where it is, it says once, few, many or a class for expanded clones.

clone_size cdr3_length j_call v_call d_call cdr3_aa cdr3_nt
NA 14 TRBJ2-2 TRBV11-3 NA CASSLGSDTGELFF TGTGCCAGCAGCTTAGGGAGTGACACCGGGGAGCTGTTTTTT
NA 13 TRBJ1-2 TRBV6-5 NA CASRSGGDYGYTF TGTGCCAGCAGGTCGGGGGGTGACTATGGCTACACCTTC
once 16 TRBJ2-6 TRBV7-3 NA CASSLTPRGGANVLTF TGTGCCAGCAGCTTAACCCCCAGGGGTGGGGCCAACGTCCTGACTTTC
NA 13 TRBJ2-2 TRBV7-3 TRBD1 CATGTGGTGELFF TGTGCCACCGGGACAGGGGGGACCGGGGAGCTGTTTTTT
once 17 TRBJ2-3 TRBV7-8 TRBD2 CASTWRLAGVGTDTQYF TGTGCCAGCACTTGGCGACTAGCGGGGGTAGGCACAGATACGCAGTATTTT
NA 15 TRBJ2-2 TRBV10-3 TRBD1 CAISEDRGLTGELFF TGTGCCATCAGTGAGGACAGGGGGCTGACCGGGGAGCTGTTTTTT
NA 13 TRBJ1-2 TRBV6-5 NA CASARAGFYGYTF TGTGCCAGCGCCAGGGCTGGTTTCTATGGCTACACCTTC
NA 15 TRBJ1-1 TRBV19 NA CASSIPGHQNTEAFF TGTGCCAGTAGTATCCCGGGACACCAGAACACTGAAGCTTTCTTT
NA 15 TRBJ2-1 TRBV7-6 TRBD2 CASSRSGGASNEQFF TGTGCCAGCAGCCGGAGCGGGGGGGCCTCAAATGAGCAGTTCTTC
NA 13 TRBJ1-1 TRBV14 NA CASSVQENTEAFF TGTGCCAGCAGTGTACAGGAGAACACTGAAGCTTTCTTT
few 15 TRBJ1-6 TRBV30 TRBD1 CAWSGGTGEPSPLHF TGTGCCTGGAGTGGGGGGACAGGGGAACCTTCACCCCTCCACTTT
NA 17 TRBJ1-1 TRBV13 NA CASSLTRGIGANTEAFF TGTGCCAGCAGCTTAACGAGGGGGATAGGGGCGAACACTGAAGCTTTCTTT
NA 15 TRBJ2-3 TRBV5-6 TRBD1 CASSQTGAEPDTQYF TGTGCCAGCAGTCAGACAGGGGCCGAGCCAGATACGCAGTATTTT
NA 15 TRBJ2-5 TRBV7-9 TRBD2 CASSTSGGFQETQYF TGTGCCAGCAGCACTAGCGGGGGCTTTCAAGAGACCCAGTACTTC
NA 15 TRBJ1-2 TRBV7-2 TRBD1 CASSVQGAPNYGYTF TGTGCCAGCAGCGTACAGGGGGCACCTAACTATGGCTACACCTTC
once 16 TRBJ1-2 TRBV3-1/TRBV3-2 NA CASSQGKGPSTYGYTF TGTGCCAGCAGCCAAGGAAAGGGGCCCTCTACATATGGCTACACCTTC
NA 15 TRBJ2-1 TRBV3-1/TRBV3-2 NA CASSLRDWTSNEQFF TGTGCCAGCAGCCTACGGGACTGGACGAGTAATGAGCAGTTCTTC
NA 15 TRBJ2-3 TRBV5-4 TRBD2 CASSYSGGKTDTQYF TGTGCCAGCAGCTACAGCGGGGGAAAAACAGATACGCAGTATTTT
NA 15 TRBJ1-2 TRBV5-1 TRBD1 CASSLEGQGVDGYTF TGCGCCAGCAGCTTGGAGGGACAGGGGGTGGATGGCTACACCTTC
NA 16 TRBJ1-3 TRBV5-1 NA CASSPGVLLSGNTIYF TGCGCCAGCAGCCCCGGGGTGCTCCTCTCTGGAAACACCATATATTTT
once 16 TRBJ1-4 TRBV5-4 TRBD1 CASSPTGPATNEKLFF TGTGCCAGCAGCCCGACAGGGCCCGCAACTAATGAAAAACTGTTTTTT
NA 14 TRBJ1-5 TRBV2 NA CASSQGRVSQPQHF TGTGCCAGCAGCCAGGGGAGGGTTTCTCAGCCCCAGCATTTT
NA 12 TRBJ1-2 TRBV12-5 NA CASGLESYGYTF TGTGCTAGTGGTTTGGAGAGCTATGGCTACACCTTC
NA 11 TRBJ1-2 TRBV29-1 NA CSAVDSYGYTF TGCAGCGCCGTAGACAGCTATGGCTACACCTTC
few 14 TRBJ1-2 TRBV11-2 NA CASSLDNRNYGYTF TGTGCCAGCAGCTTAGATAACAGAAACTATGGCTACACCTTC
NA 14 TRBJ1-1 TRBV19 NA CASSLDTTNTEAFF TGTGCCAGTAGCTTGGACACTACGAACACTGAAGCTTTCTTT
NA 15 TRBJ2-3 TRBV5-4 NA CASSPEAGRKDTQYF TGTGCCAGCAGCCCGGAGGCCGGTCGGAAAGATACGCAGTATTTT
NA 16 TRBJ2-1 TRBV18 TRBD2 CASSPPRLATYNEQFF TGTGCCAGCTCACCACCACGACTAGCAACCTACAATGAGCAGTTCTTC
NA 14 TRBJ1-1 TRBV7-2 TRBD1 CASSFDRADTEAFF TGTGCCAGCAGCTTTGACAGGGCAGACACTGAAGCTTTCTTT
NA 19 TRBJ1-1 TRBV7-9 NA CASGDPKLGTQARRTEAFF TGTGCCAGCGGGGACCCAAAACTCGGGACTCAGGCCAGAAGGACTGAAGCTTTCTTT
NA 13 TRBJ1-1 TRBV29-1 TRBD1 CSGVPQGGTEAFF TGCAGCGGGGTTCCCCAGGGGGGCACTGAAGCTTTCTTT
NA 14 TRBJ2-5 TRBV5-4 NA CASSRTQPQETQYF TGTGCCAGCAGCAGGACTCAACCGCAAGAGACCCAGTACTTC
NA 14 TRBJ2-1 TRBV11-3 TRBD2 CASSLGLAGDEQFF TGTGCCAGCAGCTTAGGGCTAGCGGGGGATGAGCAGTTCTTC
NA 16 TRBJ1-3 TRBV28 TRBD1 CASSPGGTGTGNTIYF TGTGCCAGCAGCCCAGGAGGGACAGGCACTGGAAACACCATATATTTT
NA 17 TRBJ1-6 TRBV6-6 TRBD1 CASSHLTGSGFNSPLHF TGTGCCAGCAGTCACCTGACAGGGTCCGGGTTTAATTCACCCCTCCACTTT
NA 16 TRBJ1-4 TRBV6-1 NA CASSDPLLTLNEKLFF TGTGCCAGCAGTGACCCTCTACTGACACTTAATGAAAAACTGTTTTTT
NA 14 TRBJ1-1 TRBV30 NA CAWSWATGNTEAFF TGTGCCTGGAGTTGGGCCACCGGGAACACTGAAGCTTTCTTT
NA 15 TRBJ2-2 TRBV9 NA CASSVVIDKDGELFF TGTGCCAGCAGCGTAGTGATAGACAAGGATGGGGAGCTGTTTTTT
NA 14 TRBJ2-2 TRBV6-5 NA CASSPLMGLGELFF TGTGCCAGCAGTCCCCTGATGGGGCTCGGGGAGCTGTTTTTT
NA 13 TRBJ1-1 TRBV4-1 NA CASSQGRNTEAFF TGCGCCAGCAGCCAGGGGAGGAACACTGAAGCTTTCTTT
few 14 TRBJ2-3 TRBV6-5 TRBD2 CASSTSGRGDTQYF TGTGCCAGCAGTACTAGCGGGAGGGGGGATACGCAGTATTTT
few 14 TRBJ1-3 TRBV15 NA CATSRRTTGNTIYF TGTGCCACCAGCCGGAGAACCACTGGAAACACCATATATTTT
NA 14 TRBJ2-5 TRBV7-3 TRBD2 CASSANGGEETQYF TGTGCCAGCAGCGCTAACGGGGGGGAAGAGACCCAGTACTTC
NA 13 TRBJ1-6 TRBV5-8 NA CASSLEPVSPLHF TGTGCCAGCAGCTTGGAGCCTGTCTCACCCCTCCACTTT
NA 13 TRBJ1-1 TRBV6-4 NA CASSDGLQGSAFF TGTGCCAGCAGTGACGGCTTACAGGGCAGCGCTTTCTTT